This T cell receptor (beta chain) was recovered during a study of T cells in Graves' hyperthyroidism and ophthalmopathy. Whole-study context: At initial diagnosis, before any treatment had begun, peripheral blood was obtained.

The table lists this clonotype with a count of one. Its antigen is unidentified. The study's findings and limits: Most thyroid clonotypes that were expanded above 0.001 also turned up in blood.

It was RNA transcripts that yielded the amplified TCR beta CDR3 regions. Using the HTBI primer set, a first-round RT-PCR was run on the TCR CDR3. TCRdb independently ran MiXCR on the multiplex PCR reads; one entry per CDR3 protein. The sample shows about 200,000 distinct CDR3 sequences, about 15% of them seen only once. Extraction of PBMCs used 8 to 10 ml of fresh peripheral blood. Trimming cost V 0 bases and J 7 bases, with 7 bases left between them. The CDR3 runs 13 residues. Germline values: CDR1 MDHEN, CDR2 SYDVKM. The J gene is TRBJ2-1, the V gene TRBV28, with D hard to call. Sequencing was performed on blood. This receptor was obtained from a woman aged 50 to 60 with Graves' hyperthyroidism. The CDR3 reads CASSLWAGNEQFF. In DNA, the CDR3 is TGTGCCAGCAGTTTATGGGCCGGGAATGAGCAGTTCTTC.